This T cell receptor beta chain comes out of a study of blood T cell repertoires in COVID-19 (dated by TCRdb to 2019 to 2021). Some background on the complete study: Samples from collaborators originated in the United States, Italy and Spain and spanned both the acute and convalescent phases of COVID-19. The prospective study material was composed of cDNA or gDNA derived from T cells, B-cell-depleted T cells, or PBMCs. Where available, HLA class I and class II types were obtained from metadata supplied by the sample provider rather than from assay-based typing. The samples were drawn from the first 160 participants of the ongoing ImmuneRACE study and from 950 to 1,500 subjects provided by 6 global collaborators. The dataset comprised deeply sampled blood TCRbeta repertoires from subjects exposed to, actively infected with, or recovered from COVID-19. The repertoires were released in a freely available public database meant as a resource for research on the immune response to SARS-CoV-2. Sample metadata almost always included a de-identified subject ID, COVID-19 status, age in years and sex. Points the paper makes about the study in general: The amount of clinical and demographic metadata varied by source and participant and was provided uncurated.

As for this clone: Its antigen specificity is not known. Base qualities are not at hand, and no much larger clone is one base apart.

TCRbeta CDR3 regions were amplified from genomic DNA using the immunoSEQ Assay, a bias-controlled multiplex PCR. From the authors' description of their analysis: Nucleated cell counts per sample were estimated from amplification of reference gene primers within the assay. Sequence reads were collapsed and filtered to measure the absolute abundance of every unique TCRbeta CDR3 rearrangement. For each sample, productive Simpson clonality was calculated as the square root of Simpson's diversity index across productive rearrangements. Sourced from immuneACCESS, this table was stored by TCRdb with only in-frame sequences that have V and J called. A share of the clones is absent; for the studies checked, an unresolved V gene accounts for under half, and the remainder has no known explanation. V and J calls plus clone size are reproduced from that table; the DNA served to infer D and trimming. The sample table records about 200,000 clones; roughly nine tenths of these occur just once. Roughly 10% of the sample is taken by the ten largest.

The CDR3 covers 14 residues, taking in both the cysteine and the phenylalanine. The retained sequence is limited to the CDR3, 42 bases, with the frame set at the first base. Trimming removed 1 base from V and 9 bases from J, leaving 15 bases between the germline ends. CDR1 and CDR2, looked up from the germline V gene (reference sequence), are SEHNR and FQNEAQ. At one collaborating source in Seattle, patients were enrolled during active infection and were followed longitudinally through the course of disease. Collaborating institutions collected whole blood in K2EDTA tubes following their own protocols. For TCRbeta analysis, collaborator samples were shipped as frozen whole blood, as isolated PBMCs, or as DNA extracted from either sample type.

The sequencing input was peripheral blood. Here the chain combines TRBV7-9 and TRBJ1-2, with the D gene not clear enough to name. The sequence derives from a woman aged 45-65 years with COVID-19, enrolled during active disease. The nucleotide sequence is TGTGCCAGCAGCTTAGAGCGGAGGGATGGGAGCTACACCTTC. It translates to CASSLERRDGSYTF.